This T cell receptor (beta chain) was found in a study of Ad26.COV2.S vaccination and SARS-CoV-2 variants. Study in general: The donor participated in the COV1001 trial, in its Ad26.COV2.S arm.

V was cut by 5 bases and J by 1 base, with 9 bases left in between. In germline, CDR1 is SGHTA, CDR2 FQGNSA. This CDR3 is 15 amino acids long. TCRdb keeps only in-frame clones here, not all; method: immunoSEQ multiplex PCR. The sample holds about 350,000 clones; around 89% are singletons and the top ten take around 4.5%. Regarding treatment: roughly 20 received Ad26.COV2.S at low or high dose, single or two shots; roughly 5 received placebo; per-sample allocation not given. Each sample was drawn 63 days after the first injection (of vaccine or placebo). The origin of this receptor is a person between 18 and 65 years old who received the Ad26.COV2.S COVID-19 vaccine or a placebo. This sequence joins TRBV7-2 and TRBJ1-6, with D unresolved. Material: peripheral blood, obtained in a trial of Ad26.COV2.S vaccine versus placebo. Here the CDR3 DNA reads TGTGCCAGCAGCAACGGAATTTCCTATAATTCACCCCTCCACTTT. Its protein is CASSNGISYNSPLHF.